This T cell receptor beta chain was sequenced in a study of blood T cell repertoires in COVID-19. Clones were read by immunoSEQ multiplex PCR, and TCRdb kept only the in-frame ones, dropping some. The table lists hundreds of thousands of clones, around 85% of them singletons, with approximately 5.7% in the top ten. The V and J ends lost 0 bases and 6 bases respectively, with 7 bases between them. Germline values: CDR1 SGHKS, CDR2 YYEKEE (reference sequence). The CDR3 length is 12 residues. Adults between roughly 18 and 89 years of age took part from 20 to 25 US areas. Assignments of participants to cohorts depended upon their own reported clinical history.

The chain links TRBV5-5 to TRBJ2-7; the D gene is possibly TRBD2 (5 bases). Sequencing used PBMCs or T cells enriched from blood (not recorded which). This receptor was obtained from a woman in her 40s who had recovered from COVID-19. The CDR3 region has the DNA TGTGCCAGCAGCTTGGGTGGGAGCGAGCAGTACTTC. This translates into CASSLGGSEQYF.